This note documents a single T cell receptor beta chain sequence. Its antigen is not identified. Clones were sequenced by immunoSEQ multiplex PCR, and TCRdb holds only the in-frame ones, with some missing. Of 150,000 to 200,000 clones listed, around 86% are singletons. This sample is drawn from a study of T cell responses to AZD1222 COVID-19 vaccine. Study outcomes and limitations: It should be noted that donors were predominantly white British and more often female, and clonal diversity was possibly underestimated. Two doses of AZD1222 preceded a rise in Spike-specific TCR breadth and depth.

J was trimmed by 8 bases and V by 4 bases; bases with no gene match: 6. The CDR3 loop spans 15 amino acids. CDR1 is SGHTS and CDR2 is YDEGEE in the germline V gene. The source material was peripheral blood, sampled on day 0 of MenACWY control vaccination. The TCR comes from an adult in good health. The chain links TRBV5-8 to TRBJ2-3; TRBD2 matches 14 bases. The CDR3 region is CASSAPGLAGVTQYF. Here the CDR3 DNA reads TGTGCCAGCAGCGCTCCGGGACTAGCGGGAGTTACGCAGTATTTT.